A selection of T cell receptor beta chains follows, all from one sample in a study of shared clonotypes between healthy human individuals. Clones were read by immunoSEQ multiplex PCR, and TCRdb kept only the in-frame ones, dropping some. The repertoire has 2 million to 2.5 million clones, about 94% of them found once; the top ten carry roughly 0.13%. Material for sequencing was naive CD4+ T cells sorted from blood. These receptors all come from a man between 18 and 35 years old in good health. CDR3s include the opening cysteine and the closing phenylalanine or tryptophan.

J gene: TRBJ2-1
V gene: TRBV14
CDR3 length: 12
CDR3 protein: CASSQMTGEQFF

J gene: TRBJ2-5
V gene: TRBV4-3
CDR3 length: 13
CDR3 protein: CASSQESSETQYF

J gene: TRBJ1-5
V gene: TRBV6-1
CDR3 length: 14
CDR3 protein: CASTLQGHNQPQHF

J gene: TRBJ2-7
V gene: TRBV2
CDR3 length: 14
CDR3 protein: CASRGGFFIDEQYF

J gene: TRBJ2-7
V gene: TRBV18
CDR3 length: 13
CDR3 protein: CASSPIGDHEQYF

J gene: TRBJ1-4
V gene: TRBV6-5
CDR3 length: 15
CDR3 protein: CASSWGIGSNEKLFF

J gene: TRBJ1-2
V gene: TRBV19
CDR3 length: 15
CDR3 protein: CASRDGGLSKYGYTF

J gene: TRBJ2-1
V gene: TRBV5-6
CDR3 length: 15
CDR3 protein: CASSLGQGIGNEQFF

J gene: TRBJ1-5
V gene: TRBV7-2
CDR3 length: 17
CDR3 protein: CASSLVGQGALGQPQHF

J gene: TRBJ2-3
V gene: TRBV6-5
CDR3 length: 13
CDR3 protein: CASSRRSTDTQYF

J gene: TRBJ1-1
V gene: TRBV27
CDR3 length: 15
CDR3 protein: CASSFSLDVGTEAFF

J gene: TRBJ2-7
V gene: TRBV18
CDR3 length: 14
CDR3 protein: CASSPGRRSYEQYF

J gene: TRBJ2-5
V gene: TRBV5-4
CDR3 length: 16
CDR3 protein: CASSLPSGSLRETQYF

J gene: TRBJ2-4
V gene: TRBV10-2
CDR3 length: 15
CDR3 protein: CASSESGQAKNIQYF

J gene: TRBJ1-6
V gene: TRBV2
CDR3 length: 15
CDR3 protein: CASTPYSGAGSPLHF

J gene: TRBJ1-2
V gene: TRBV7-2
CDR3 length: 16
CDR3 protein: CASSPTSNSLNYGYTF

J gene: TRBJ2-7
V gene: TRBV5-1
CDR3 length: 14
CDR3 protein: CASSLGQGSNEQYF

J gene: TRBJ2-7
V gene: TRBV19
CDR3 length: 12
CDR3 protein: CANRDRGYEQYF